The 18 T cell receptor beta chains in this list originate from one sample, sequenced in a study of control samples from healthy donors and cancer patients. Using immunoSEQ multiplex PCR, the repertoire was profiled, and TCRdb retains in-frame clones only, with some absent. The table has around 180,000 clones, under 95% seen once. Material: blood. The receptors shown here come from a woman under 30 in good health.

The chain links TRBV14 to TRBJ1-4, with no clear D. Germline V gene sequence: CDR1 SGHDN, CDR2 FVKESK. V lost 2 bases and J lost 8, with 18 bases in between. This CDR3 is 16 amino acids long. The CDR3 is CASSQSLNGFGEKLFF. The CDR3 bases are TGTGCCAGCAGCCAAAGTTTAAATGGTTTTGGAGAAAAACTGTTTTTT.

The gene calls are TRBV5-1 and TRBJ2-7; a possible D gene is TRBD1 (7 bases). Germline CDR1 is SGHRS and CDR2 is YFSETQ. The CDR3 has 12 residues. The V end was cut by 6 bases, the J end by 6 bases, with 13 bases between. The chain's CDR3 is CASMAGGGEQYF. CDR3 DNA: TGCGCCAGCATGGCAGGGGGAGGCGAGCAGTACTTC.

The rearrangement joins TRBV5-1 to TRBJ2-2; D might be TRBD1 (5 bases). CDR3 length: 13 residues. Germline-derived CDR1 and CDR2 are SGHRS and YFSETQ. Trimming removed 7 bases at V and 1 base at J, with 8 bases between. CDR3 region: CASPDKNTGELFF. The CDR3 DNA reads TGCGCCAGCCCGGACAAGAACACCGGGGAGCTGTTTTTT.

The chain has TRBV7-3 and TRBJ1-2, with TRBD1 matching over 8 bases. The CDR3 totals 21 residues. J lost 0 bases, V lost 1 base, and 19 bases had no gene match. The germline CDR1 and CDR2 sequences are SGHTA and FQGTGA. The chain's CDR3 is CASSLIGAGGPFNHSNYGYTF. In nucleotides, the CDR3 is TGTGCCAGCAGCTTAATAGGCGCAGGGGGCCCCTTTAATCACTCTAACTATGGCTACACCTTC. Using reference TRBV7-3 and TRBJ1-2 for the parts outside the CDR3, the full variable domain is GAGVSQTPSNKVTEKGKYVELRCDPISGHTALYWYRQSLGQGPEFLIYFQGTGAADDSGLPNDRFFAVRPEGSVSTLKIQRTERGDSAVYLCASSLIGAGGPFNHSNYGYTFGSGTRLTVV.

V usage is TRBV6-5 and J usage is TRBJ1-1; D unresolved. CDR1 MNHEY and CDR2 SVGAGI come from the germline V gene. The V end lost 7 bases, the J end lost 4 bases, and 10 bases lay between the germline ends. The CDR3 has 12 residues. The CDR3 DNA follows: TGTGCCAGCATCGGGCCGGGCACTGAAGCTTTCTTT. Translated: CASIGPGTEAFF.

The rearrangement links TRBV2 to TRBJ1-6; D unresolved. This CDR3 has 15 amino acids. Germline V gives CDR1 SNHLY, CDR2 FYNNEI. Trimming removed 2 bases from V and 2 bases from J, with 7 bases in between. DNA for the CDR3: TGTGCCAGCAGTGAACGTGTTGCCTATAATTCACCCCTCCACTTT. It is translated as CASSERVAYNSPLHF.

CDR3 sequence (DNA): TGTGCCAGCAGTCCGGGACAGGGCCTGCTCGCCGTCCTGACTTTC. Encoded protein: CASSPGQGLLAVLTF. J is TRBJ2-6 and V is TRBV6-2 or TRBV6-3; TRBD1 agrees at 9 bases. Germline trimming cut 5 bases from V and 12 bases from J; bases unmatched to any gene: 11. The CDR3 runs 15 residues. Germline V gives CDR1 MNHEY, CDR2 SVGEGT.

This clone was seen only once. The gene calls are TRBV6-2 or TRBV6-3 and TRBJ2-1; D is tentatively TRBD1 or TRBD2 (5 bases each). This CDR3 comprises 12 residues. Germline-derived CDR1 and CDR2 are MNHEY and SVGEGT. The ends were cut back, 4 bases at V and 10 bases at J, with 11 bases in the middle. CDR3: CASSWMGDEQFF. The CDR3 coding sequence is TGTGCCAGCAGTTGGATGGGGGACGAGCAGTTCTTC.

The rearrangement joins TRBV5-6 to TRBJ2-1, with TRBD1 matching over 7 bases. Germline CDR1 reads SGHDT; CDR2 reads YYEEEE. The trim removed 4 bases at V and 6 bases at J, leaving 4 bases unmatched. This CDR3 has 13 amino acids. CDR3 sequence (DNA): TGTGCCAGCAGCCCGGGACAGAGCAATGAGCAGTTCTTC. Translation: CASSPGQSNEQFF.

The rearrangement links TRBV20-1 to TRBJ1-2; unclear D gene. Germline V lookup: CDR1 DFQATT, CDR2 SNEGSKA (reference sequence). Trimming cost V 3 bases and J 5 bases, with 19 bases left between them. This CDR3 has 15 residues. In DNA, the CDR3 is TGCAGTGCTAGTCGGGTCGGGTCTGCATCATATGGCTACACCTTC. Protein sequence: CSASRVGSASYGYTF.

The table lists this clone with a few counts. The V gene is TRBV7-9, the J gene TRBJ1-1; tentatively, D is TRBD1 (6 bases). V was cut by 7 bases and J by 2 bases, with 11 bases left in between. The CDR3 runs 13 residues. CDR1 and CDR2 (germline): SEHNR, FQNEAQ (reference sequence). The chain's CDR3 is CASIRGGNTEAFF. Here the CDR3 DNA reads TGTGCCAGCATAAGGGGGGGAAACACTGAAGCTTTCTTT.

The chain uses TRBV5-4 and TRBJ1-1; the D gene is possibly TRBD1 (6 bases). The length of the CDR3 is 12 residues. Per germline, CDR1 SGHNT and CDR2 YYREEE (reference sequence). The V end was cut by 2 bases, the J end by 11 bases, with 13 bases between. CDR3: CASSLDRSRAFF. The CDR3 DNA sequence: TGTGCCAGCAGCTTAGACAGGTCTCGGGCTTTCTTT.

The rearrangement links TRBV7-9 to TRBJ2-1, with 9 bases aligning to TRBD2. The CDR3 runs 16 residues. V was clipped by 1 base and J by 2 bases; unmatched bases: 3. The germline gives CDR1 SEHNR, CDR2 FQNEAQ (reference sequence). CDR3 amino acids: CASSLGGGRAYNEQFF. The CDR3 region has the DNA TGTGCCAGCAGCTTAGGCGGCGGGAGGGCCTACAATGAGCAGTTCTTC.

CDR3 nucleotides: TGTGCCAGCAGTTACCGGGGGAGAACCACAGATACGCAGTATTTT. Its translation is CASSYRGRTTDTQYF. The chain employs TRBV27 and TRBJ2-3; maybe TRBD2 (6 bases). This CDR3 has 15 amino acids. CDR1 and CDR2 (germline): MNHEY, SMNVEV (reference sequence). V lost 4 bases and J 2 bases, leaving 13 bases between the germline ends.

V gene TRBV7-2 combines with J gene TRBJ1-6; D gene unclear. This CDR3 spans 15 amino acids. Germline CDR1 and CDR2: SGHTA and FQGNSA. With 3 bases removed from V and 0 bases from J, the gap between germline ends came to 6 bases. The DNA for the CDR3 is TGTGCCAGCAGCTTGATGAGCTCCTATAATTCACCCCTCCACTTT. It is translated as CASSLMSSYNSPLHF.

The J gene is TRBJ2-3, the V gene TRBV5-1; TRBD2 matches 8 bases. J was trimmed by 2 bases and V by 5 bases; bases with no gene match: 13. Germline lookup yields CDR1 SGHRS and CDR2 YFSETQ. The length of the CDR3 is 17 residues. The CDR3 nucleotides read TGCGCCAGCAGACGGGCGAGCGGGAGTTACTCCACAGATACGCAGTATTTT. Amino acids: CASRRASGSYSTDTQYF.

DNA of the CDR3: TGTGCCAGCTCCCTCACGGCCGAGATGAATGAGGGAAAACTGTTTTTT. Its translation: CASSLTAEMNEGKLFF. The chain employs TRBV18 and TRBJ1-4; D is uncertain. V was pared by 6 bases and J by 10 bases, with 24 bases between. The CDR3 is 16 residues long. Germline CDR1 is KGHSH and CDR2 is LQKENI.

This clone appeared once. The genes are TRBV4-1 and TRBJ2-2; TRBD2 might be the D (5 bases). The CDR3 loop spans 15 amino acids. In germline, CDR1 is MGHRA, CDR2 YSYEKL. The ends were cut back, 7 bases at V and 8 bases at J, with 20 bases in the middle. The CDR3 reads CASTRTSGGAGELFF. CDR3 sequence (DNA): TGCGCCAGCACCCGAACGAGCGGCGGTGCTGGGGAGCTGTTTTTT.